This T cell receptor (beta chain) was identified in a study of cytomegalovirus exposure and HLA in healthy donors. The CDR3 sequence is 14 residues long. Trimming shortened V by 4 bases and J by 2 bases, and 12 bases separated the two germline ends. Looked up from germline, CDR1 is SGHNT and CDR2 is YYREEE (reference sequence). PCR involved 60 Vbeta and 13 Jbeta primers. This table comes from immunoSEQ multiplex PCR, and its TCRdb copy is limited to in-frame clones, with some not included. The sample gives over 65,000 clones, about 68% of which show up once; approximately 7% is in the top ten. Material for sequencing was PBMCs. The J gene is TRBJ2-5, the V gene TRBV5-4, with D perhaps matching TRBD1 (5 bases). The sequence was collected from a woman in her 30s in good health and CMV-seropositive. The CDR3 DNA sequence: TGTGCCAGCAGCACCCGACAGATTCAAGAGACCCAGTACTTC. Its protein is CASSTRQIQETQYF.